The T cell receptor (beta chain) under discussion was sequenced for a study of cytomegalovirus exposure and HLA in healthy donors. Points from the study as a whole: TCR beta chains numbering 150 to 200 were designated cytomegalovirus-associated. Despite most TCR sequences being rare, some public TCRs occurred in many donors.

A remark on this clone: What it binds is unknown.

These donors were members of the roughly 120-subject validation cohort, a group separate from the roughly 670-subject first cohort. Only in-frame clones appear in the TCRdb table, and some are missing; sequencing was by immunoSEQ multiplex PCR. This table holds 130,000 to 150,000 clones, approximately 88% found once. CDR3 length: 14 amino acids. V shed 4 bases and J shed 4 bases, with 11 bases lying between them. Germline CDR1 and CDR2: SGHDN and FVKESK. The sequencing input was PBMCs. The sequence was collected from a man younger than 30 in good health and CMV-seropositive. V gene TRBV14 combines with J gene TRBJ1-3; D perhaps matches TRBD1 (5 bases). CDR3 residues: CASSPRTSGNTIYF. The CDR3 nucleotides are TGTGCCAGCAGCCCGCGGACATCAGGAAACACCATATATTTT.